The rows below give T cell receptor beta chains drawn from one sample of a study of response to subunit inactivated influenza vaccine. TCRdb itself ran the RT-PCR reads through MiXCR, one entry per CDR3 protein. The sample has 450,000 to 550,000 distinct CDR3 sequences, approximately 24% seen once. The material was CD4+ T cells sorted from PBMCs, obtained roughly 5 days after vaccination. The receptor set was obtained from a middle-aged man who received an inactivated influenza vaccine. The CDR3 runs from the conserved cysteine through the conserved F or W. A D gene is named only where the DNA matches it firmly. Size tells how often a clone was seen (once, few, many) or the class of an expanded clone, and some rows leave it out.

15	TRBV7-6	TRBJ2-5	.	.	TGTGCCAGCAGCTTAGGGGTTCTGGTTACGGAGACCCAGTACTTC	CASSLGVLVTETQYF
14	TRBV6-5	TRBJ1-1	.	.	TGTGCCAGCAGTTACTCCCTTTGGAACACTGAAGCTTTCTTT	CASSYSLWNTEAFF
14	TRBV6-1	TRBJ1-4	TRBD1	.	TGTGCCAGCACGATGGCAGCAGGGGGGGAAAAACTGTTTTTT	CASTMAAGGEKLFF
15	TRBV10-2	TRBJ1-2	.	.	TGCGCCAGCGGGACAAGGATGGGAACTTCCTATGGCTACACCTTC	CASGTRMGTSYGYTF
14	TRBV9	TRBJ1-1	TRBD1	.	TGTGCCAGCAGCTCAGGACAGGGTTTAACTGAAGCTTTCTTT	CASSSGQGLTEAFF
14	TRBV12-3/TRBV12-4	TRBJ2-5	TRBD2	few	TGTGCCAGCAACCTGAGCGGGAGAGGTGAGACCCAGTACTTC	CASNLSGRGETQYF
13	TRBV20-1	TRBJ2-7	TRBD1	.	TGCAGTCCGCTGGGACAGGCCGCCGGGGAGCAGTACTTC	CSPLGQAAGEQYF
13	TRBV14	TRBJ1-1	.	few	TGTGCCTCTACGGTCGGACAGAACACTGAAGCTTTCTTT	CASTVGQNTEAFF
15	TRBV20-1	TRBJ1-2	TRBD1	.	TGCAGTGCTAGCGATTCGAAGACAGGGGGCTATGGCTACACCTTC	CSASDSKTGGYGYTF
15	TRBV5-5	TRBJ1-5	.	.	TGTGCCAGCAGCGACGTGCGCCAGGGCAATCAGCCCCAGCATTTT	CASSDVRQGNQPQHF
16	TRBV6-5	TRBJ1-1	.	few	TGTGCCAGCAGTACTCCCGCAGGACAGATGAACACTGAAGCTTTCTTT	CASSTPAGQMNTEAFF
11	TRBV5-1	TRBJ2-3	.	few	TGCGCCAGCGCTAGCACAGATACGCAGTATTTT	CASASTDTQYF
15	TRBV20-1	TRBJ1-6	TRBD1	.	TGCAGTGTCCTACCCCGGGACAGGAGTACTTCACCCCTCCACTTT	CSVLPRDRSTSPLHF
15	TRBV20-1	TRBJ2-1	.	few	TGCAGTGCTGTGTCTGCTTCTTTGATATACAATGAGCAGTTCTTC	CSAVSASLIYNEQFF